This T cell receptor beta chain came from a study of response to subunit inactivated influenza vaccine. Study-wide findings and caveats: The authors offered the suggestion that each seasonal influenza vaccination recruits few new T cells.

This clonotype was picked up many times. Its cognate antigen is unknown. Germline CDR1 and CDR2: SEHNR and FQNEAQ (reference sequence). The CDR3 is made up of 14 amino acids. V was trimmed by 1 base and J by 11 bases, leaving 17 bases between them. MiXCR, applied by TCRdb to the RT-PCR reads, yields one record per CDR3 protein. The sample includes 600,000 to 850,000 distinct CDR3 sequences, about 15% of them seen just once. The clonotype comes from a man in his fifties who received an inactivated influenza vaccine. Sequencing used PBMCs from blood, obtained roughly 2 weeks before vaccination. The J gene is TRBJ1-1, the V gene TRBV7-9; D not resolved. CDR3 nucleotides: TGTGCCAGCAGCTTAGATTTCGGCGGGCAGGAGGCTTTCTTT. This sequence encodes CASSLDFGGQEAFF.